This is a list of T cell receptor beta chains from one sample in a study of vaccination and CD4 T cells after COVID-19. These TCRs are of unknown antigen specificity. Via MiXCR, TCRdb re-called the PCR reads, giving one row per CDR3 protein. The sample includes approximately 15,000 distinct CDR3 sequences, roughly 56% seen only once; the top ten take around 7%. The specimen was CD4+ T cells from blood, cultured in vitro. These receptors were collected from a human donor who had recovered from COVID-19. CDR3s include the opening cysteine and the closing phenylalanine or tryptophan. D genes are given only for firm matches. The size of a clone is reported for some rows only, either as once, few or many, or as a class for expanded clones.

cdr3_length	clone_size	d_call	j_call	v_call	cdr3_aa	cdr3_nt
14	NA	NA	TRBJ2-5	TRBV11-2	CASSSRGVQETQYF	TGTGCCAGCAGCTCCCGAGGGGTCCAAGAGACCCAGTACTTC
16	NA	TRBD2	TRBJ2-7	TRBV11-1	CASSLDLERGGYEQYF	TGTGCCAGCAGCTTAGATTTGGAGCGGGGGGGCTACGAGCAGTACTTC
14	NA	TRBD1	TRBJ1-2	TRBV6-1	CASSKGQGTYGYTF	TGTGCCAGCAGTAAAGGACAGGGGACGTATGGCTACACCTTC
14	NA	NA	TRBJ1-3	TRBV5-1	CASSHMEAGNTIYF	TGCGCCAGCAGTCATATGGAGGCTGGAAACACCATATATTTT
14	medium-sized	TRBD1	TRBJ1-1	TRBV7-6	CASSLVTGATEAFF	TGTGCCAGCAGCTTAGTGACAGGGGCCACTGAAGCTTTCTTT
15	NA	TRBD1	TRBJ1-6	TRBV2	CASSVGTGPSSPLHF	TGTGCCAGCAGTGTCGGGACAGGCCCTAGTTCACCCCTCCACTTT
13	NA	TRBD1	TRBJ2-7	TRBV7-9	CASSLLDRGLRYF	TGTGCCAGCAGCTTATTAGACAGGGGGTTGAGGTACTTC
13	few	NA	TRBJ1-5	TRBV30	CAWSKTRVQPQHF	TGTGCCTGGAGCAAAACCAGGGTTCAGCCCCAGCATTTT
14	NA	NA	TRBJ1-1	TRBV11-3	CASSLAGGNTEAFF	TGTGCCAGCAGCTTAGCCGGAGGGAACACTGAAGCTTTCTTT
12	NA	NA	TRBJ1-6	TRBV6-1	CASSAGVSPLHF	TGTGCCAGCAGTGCAGGGGTCTCACCCCTCCACTTT
16	NA	NA	TRBJ1-4	TRBV6-1	CASSDYVGRGDEKLFF	TGTGCCAGCAGTGATTATGTCGGTAGGGGAGATGAAAAACTGTTTTTT
16	once	TRBD2	TRBJ2-3	TRBV24-1	CATSGRTSAHTDTQYF	TGTGCCACCAGTGGTCGGACTAGCGCACACACAGATACGCAGTATTTT
14	NA	TRBD1	TRBJ2-5	TRBV6-1	CASSEDRGEETQYF	TGTGCCAGCAGTGAGGACAGGGGAGAGGAGACCCAGTACTTC
16	NA	NA	TRBJ2-2	TRBV21-1	CASSNIGTGPTGELFF	TGTGCCAGCAGCAATATCGGGACAGGCCCCACCGGGGAGCTGTTTTTT
13	NA	NA	TRBJ1-1	TRBV19	CASSGQKGLPAFF	TGTGCCAGTAGCGGGCAAAAAGGATTACCGGCTTTCTTT
13	few	NA	TRBJ2-7	TRBV28	CASSSRPPYEQYF	TGTGCCAGCAGTTCCAGACCCCCCTACGAGCAGTACTTC
17	few	NA	TRBJ1-6	TRBV15	CATGLGVYGSYNSPLHF	TGTGCCACCGGGTTAGGGGTGTACGGTTCCTATAATTCACCCCTCCACTTT
12	NA	NA	TRBJ2-5	TRBV25-1	CASSPYQETQYF	TGTGCCAGCAGCCCGTACCAAGAGACCCAGTACTTC
15	NA	TRBD2	TRBJ2-7	TRBV15	CATSRTSGRAGEQYF	TGTGCCACCAGCAGAACTAGCGGGAGGGCAGGCGAGCAGTACTTC
17	NA	NA	TRBJ2-2	TRBV24-1	CATSDQRQDSNTGELFF	TGTGCCACCAGTGATCAGAGACAGGATTCGAACACCGGGGAGCTGTTTTTT
10	NA	NA	TRBJ2-5	TRBV2	CASSVRAQYF	TGTGCCAGCAGTGTCAGAGCCCAGTACTTC
17	NA	TRBD1	TRBJ2-7	TRBV12-3/TRBV12-4	CASSWAAGTGGKDEQYF	TGTGCCAGCAGTTGGGCTGCCGGGACAGGGGGCAAGGACGAGCAGTACTTC
15	once	NA	TRBJ1-1	TRBV5-1	CASSGGRGLDTEAFF	TGCGCCAGCAGCGGGGGTCGGGGGCTTGATACTGAAGCTTTCTTT
15	NA	TRBD2	TRBJ2-3	TRBV14	CASSRDLAGGDTQYF	TGTGCCAGCAGCCGAGACCTAGCGGGAGGAGATACGCAGTATTTT
13	NA	NA	TRBJ2-4	TRBV4-2	CASSLNREDIQYF	TGTGCCAGCAGCTTGAACAGGGAGGACATTCAGTACTTC
14	few	NA	TRBJ1-2	TRBV7-2	CASSLIERNYGYTF	TGTGCCAGCAGCTTGATCGAGAGAAACTATGGCTACACCTTC
14	NA	TRBD1	TRBJ1-2	TRBV7-2	CASSPFGQGDGYTF	TGTGCCAGCAGCCCGTTTGGACAGGGGGACGGCTACACCTTC
15	few	NA	TRBJ1-6	TRBV6-1	CASSLTGSSNSPLHF	TGTGCCAGCAGCCTAACTGGGAGTTCTAATTCACCCCTCCACTTT
16	NA	NA	TRBJ2-1	TRBV6-5	CASSSSGAGPYNEQFF	TGTGCCAGCAGTTCCTCAGGAGCGGGTCCCTACAATGAGCAGTTCTTC
13	NA	NA	TRBJ2-2	TRBV7-3	CASGGANTGELFF	TGTGCCAGCGGGGGCGCGAACACCGGGGAGCTGTTTTTT
15	NA	TRBD1	TRBJ2-1	TRBV5-1	CASSFAGGSYNEQFF	TGCGCCAGCAGCTTTGCAGGGGGCTCCTACAATGAGCAGTTCTTC
13	NA	NA	TRBJ1-1	TRBV27	CASSFRERAEAFF	TGTGCCAGCAGTTTCAGGGAAAGGGCTGAAGCTTTCTTT
14	NA	NA	TRBJ1-2	TRBV19	CASTWARVDYGYTF	TGTGCCAGTACGTGGGCCAGGGTTGACTATGGCTACACCTTC
16	few	TRBD1	TRBJ1-1	TRBV7-9	CASSPGTGGFTTEAFF	TGTGCCAGCAGCCCCGGGACAGGGGGTTTTACCACTGAAGCTTTCTTT
14	NA	NA	TRBJ1-5	TRBV19	CASSIAGRDQPQHF	TGTGCCAGTAGTATAGCCGGTCGGGATCAGCCCCAGCATTTT
15	few	TRBD2	TRBJ2-3	TRBV6-2/TRBV6-3	CASSYRGLAAVTQYF	TGTGCCAGCAGTTACAGGGGACTAGCCGCGGTTACGCAGTATTTT
14	NA	NA	TRBJ2-7	TRBV7-2	CASSLDPGPYEQYF	TGTGCCAGCAGCTTAGATCCGGGACCCTACGAGCAGTACTTC
16	NA	NA	TRBJ1-5	TRBV19	CASTSQSSYSNQPQHF	TGTGCCAGTACATCCCAGTCGAGTTATAGCAATCAGCCCCAGCATTTT
14	few	TRBD2	TRBJ2-4	TRBV20-1	CSATGGPPKNIQYF	TGCAGTGCTACGGGGGGGCCGCCCAAAAACATTCAGTACTTC
15	NA	NA	TRBJ1-2	TRBV18	CASSPQGNRGYGYTF	TGTGCCAGCTCACCGCAGGGGAATCGGGGTTATGGCTACACCTTC
13	NA	TRBD2	TRBJ2-1	TRBV6-1	CASRASGSYEQFF	TGTGCCAGCCGCGCAAGCGGGAGCTATGAGCAGTTCTTC
12	few	NA	TRBJ2-3	TRBV15	CATSQGGDTQYF	TGTGCCACCAGTCAGGGTGGAGATACGCAGTATTTT
14	NA	NA	TRBJ2-2	TRBV27	CASRFSRNTGELFF	TGTGCCAGCAGATTTTCTAGGAACACCGGGGAGCTGTTTTTT
13	few	TRBD1	TRBJ1-2	TRBV6-4	CASSDSAGGGYTF	TGTGCCAGCAGTGACTCCGCAGGGGGAGGCTACACCTTC
12	few	NA	TRBJ2-5	TRBV20-1	CSARRASETQYF	TGCAGTGCTAGAAGGGCGAGCGAGACCCAGTACTTC
15	NA	TRBD1	TRBJ2-5	TRBV24-1	CATSDSTGPAETQYF	TGTGCCACCAGTGATTCGACAGGGCCGGCAGAGACCCAGTACTTC
13	NA	NA	TRBJ1-5	TRBV6-1	CASSEVVRQPQHF	TGTGCCAGCAGTGAAGTGGTCAGGCAGCCCCAGCATTTT
16	NA	NA	TRBJ1-1	TRBV6-5	CASSYSGGSGPTEAFF	TGTGCCAGCAGTTATTCGGGGGGCTCAGGACCCACTGAAGCTTTCTTT
13	NA	NA	TRBJ2-7	TRBV7-2	CASSLQGGREQYF	TGTGCCAGCAGCTTACAGGGGGGGCGCGAGCAGTACTTC
16	NA	NA	TRBJ2-7	TRBV7-9	CASSPIMEGGLREQYF	TGTGCCAGCAGCCCAATTATGGAAGGAGGTCTACGGGAGCAGTACTTC
13	NA	NA	TRBJ2-2	TRBV20-1	CSARRENTGELFF	TGCAGTGCTAGAAGGGAGAACACCGGGGAGCTGTTTTTT
16	NA	NA	TRBJ1-1	TRBV20-1	CSATTSGREWDTEAFF	TGCAGTGCTACCACTTCAGGCAGGGAATGGGACACTGAAGCTTTCTTT
15	few	NA	TRBJ2-5	TRBV2	CASSPRSRMGETQYF	TGTGCCAGCAGTCCTAGGAGCAGAATGGGGGAGACCCAGTACTTC
14	NA	NA	TRBJ2-2	TRBV20-1	CSAMSRANTGELFF	TGCAGTGCTATGAGCCGCGCGAACACCGGGGAGCTGTTTTTT
12	few	TRBD1	TRBJ1-2	TRBV30	CAWGQGAVGYTF	TGTGCCTGGGGACAGGGGGCGGTTGGCTACACCTTC
14	few	TRBD2	TRBJ2-3	TRBV20-1	CSAHTSGGSDTQYF	TGCAGTGCTCATACTAGCGGGGGCTCGGATACGCAGTATTTT
14	NA	NA	TRBJ1-5	TRBV12-3/TRBV12-4	CASSRANSNQPQHF	TGTGCCAGCAGCCGAGCGAATAGCAATCAGCCCCAGCATTTT